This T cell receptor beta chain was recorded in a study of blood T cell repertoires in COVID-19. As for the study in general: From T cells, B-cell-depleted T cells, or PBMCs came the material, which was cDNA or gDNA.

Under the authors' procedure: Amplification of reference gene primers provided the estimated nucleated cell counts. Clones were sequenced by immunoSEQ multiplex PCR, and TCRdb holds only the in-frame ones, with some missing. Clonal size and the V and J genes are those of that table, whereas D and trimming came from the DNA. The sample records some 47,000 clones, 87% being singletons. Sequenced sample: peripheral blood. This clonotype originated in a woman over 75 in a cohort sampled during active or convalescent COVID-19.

The CDR3 DNA reads TGTGCCAGCAGCTTCGTAGCGGGGGGCACCACAGATACGCAGTATTTT. Translated, it gives CASSFVAGGTTDTQYF. The J gene is TRBJ2-3, the V gene TRBV7-3, with 10 positions matching TRBD2. Germline trimming cut 3 bases from V and 2 bases from J; bases unmatched to any gene: 5. This CDR3 region has 16 residues. The germline CDR1 and CDR2 sequences are SGHTA and FQGTGA. Full variable domain (missing parts from reference TRBV7-3 and TRBJ2-3): GAGVSQTPSNKVTEKGKYVELRCDPISGHTALYWYRQSLGQGPEFLIYFQGTGAADDSGLPNDRFFAVRPEGSVSTLKIQRTERGDSAVYLCASSFVAGGTTDTQYFGPGTRLTVL.